The text below deals with one T cell receptor (beta chain). Noted treatment: randomized to nivolumab then ipilimumab (arm A) or the reverse (arm B). No patient had prior DNA-damaging chemotherapy. Assay: immunoSEQ multiplex PCR; the TCRdb copy retains only in-frame clones and omits some. Seen here are about 4,800 clones, more than 75% observed once, and the top ten hold approximately 58%. These data come from a study of sequential checkpoint blockade in melanoma. V dropped 5 bases and J dropped 4 bases, with 18 bases sitting between them. This CDR3 comprises 17 residues. The germline gives CDR1 SEHNR, CDR2 FQNEAQ (reference sequence).

This TCR was recovered from a human donor with melanoma. The chain combines TRBV7-9 with TRBJ2-6; D call uncertain. Source: CD8+ T cells sorted from blood (inferred from file names), taken from a patient given nivolumab and ipilimumab in sequence. The CDR3 loop reads CASSLSGGNAGANVLTF. CDR3 DNA: TGTGCCAGCAGCCTTAGTGGTGGTAACGCCGGGGCCAACGTCCTGACTTTC.